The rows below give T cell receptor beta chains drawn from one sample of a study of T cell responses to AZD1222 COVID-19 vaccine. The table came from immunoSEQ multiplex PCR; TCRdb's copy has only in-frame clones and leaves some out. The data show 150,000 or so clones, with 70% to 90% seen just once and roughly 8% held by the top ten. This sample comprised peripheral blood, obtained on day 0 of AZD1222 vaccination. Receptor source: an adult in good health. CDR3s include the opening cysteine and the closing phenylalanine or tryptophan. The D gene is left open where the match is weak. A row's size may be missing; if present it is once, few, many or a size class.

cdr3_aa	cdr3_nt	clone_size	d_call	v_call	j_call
CAISGDGDEQFF	TGTGCCATCAGTGGGGACGGTGATGAGCAGTTCTTC	.	.	TRBV10-3	TRBJ2-1
CASTRQGSNQPQHF	TGTGCCAGCACAAGACAGGGTAGCAATCAGCCCCAGCATTTT	.	TRBD1	TRBV6-6	TRBJ1-5
CASSLEEDQPQHF	TGTGCCAGCAGCTTAGAGGAGGATCAGCCCCAGCATTTT	.	.	TRBV7-9	TRBJ1-5
CASSYGRNYGYTF	TGTGCCAGCAGTTACGGCAGGAACTATGGCTACACCTTC	.	.	TRBV6-5	TRBJ1-2
CASSPTRDTQYF	TGTGCCAGCAGCCCCACCCGGGATACGCAGTATTTT	.	.	TRBV9	TRBJ2-3
CASRGPSQPQHF	TGTGCCAGCAGGGGGCCTAGTCAGCCCCAGCATTTT	.	.	TRBV28	TRBJ1-5
CASSLDGAPGYEQYF	TGTGCCAGCAGCTTAGATGGCGCCCCGGGCTACGAGCAGTACTTC	.	.	TRBV11-2	TRBJ2-7
CASSRLGNYGYTF	TGTGCCAGCAGCCGCCTGGGGAACTATGGCTACACCTTC	once	.	TRBV7-9	TRBJ1-2
CASSVLDYLSYNEQFF	TGCGCCAGCAGTGTTCTGGACTATTTATCCTACAATGAGCAGTTCTTC	.	.	TRBV10-2	TRBJ2-1
CTPQGVNEQFF	TGCACCCCGCAAGGGGTGAATGAGCAGTTCTTC	.	.	TRBV20-1	TRBJ2-1